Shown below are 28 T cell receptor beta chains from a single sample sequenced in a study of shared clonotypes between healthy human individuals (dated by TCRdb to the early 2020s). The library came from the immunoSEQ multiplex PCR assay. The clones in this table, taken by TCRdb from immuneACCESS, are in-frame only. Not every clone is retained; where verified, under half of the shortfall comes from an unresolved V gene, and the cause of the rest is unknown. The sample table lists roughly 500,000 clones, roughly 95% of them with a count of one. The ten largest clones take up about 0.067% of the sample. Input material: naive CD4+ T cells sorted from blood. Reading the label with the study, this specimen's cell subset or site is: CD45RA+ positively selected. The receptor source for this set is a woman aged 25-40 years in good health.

CDR3 residues: CASSQGVHTGELFF. The CDR3 region has the DNA TGCGCCAGCAGCCAAGGGGTCCACACCGGGGAGCTGTTTTTT. The chain is built from TRBV4-1 and TRBJ2-2, with D hard to call. The CDR3 extends over 14 amino acids. Trimming shortened V by 1 base and J by 3 bases, and 6 bases separated the two germline ends. The germline gives CDR1 MGHRA, CDR2 YSYEKL.

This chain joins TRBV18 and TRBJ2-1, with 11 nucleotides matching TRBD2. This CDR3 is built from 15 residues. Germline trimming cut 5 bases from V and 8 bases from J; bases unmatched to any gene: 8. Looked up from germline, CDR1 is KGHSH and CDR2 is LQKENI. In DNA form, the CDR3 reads TGTGCCAGCTCAAATCTAGCGGGAGGTGGGGATGAGCAGTTCTTC. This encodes CASSNLAGGGDEQFF. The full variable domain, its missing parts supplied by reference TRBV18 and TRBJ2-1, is NAGVMQNPRHLVRRRGQEARLRCSPMKGHSHVYWYRQLPEEGLKFMVYLQKENIIDESGMPKERFSAEFPKEGPSILRIQQVVRGDSAAYFCASSNLAGGGDEQFFGPGTRLTVL.

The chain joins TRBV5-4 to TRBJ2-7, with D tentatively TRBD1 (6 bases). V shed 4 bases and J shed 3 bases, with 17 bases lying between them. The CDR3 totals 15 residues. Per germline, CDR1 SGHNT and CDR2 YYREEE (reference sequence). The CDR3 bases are TGTGCCAGCAGCGGGGGCGCGCCAGGGAACTACGAGCAGTACTTC. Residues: CASSGGAPGNYEQYF.

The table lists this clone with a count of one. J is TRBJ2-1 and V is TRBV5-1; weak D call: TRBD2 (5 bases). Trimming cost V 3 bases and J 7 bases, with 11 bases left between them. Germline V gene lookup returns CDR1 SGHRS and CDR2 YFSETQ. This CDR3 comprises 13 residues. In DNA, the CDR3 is TGCGCCAGCAGCTCGGGAATTGGGAATGAGCAGTTCTTC. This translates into CASSSGIGNEQFF.

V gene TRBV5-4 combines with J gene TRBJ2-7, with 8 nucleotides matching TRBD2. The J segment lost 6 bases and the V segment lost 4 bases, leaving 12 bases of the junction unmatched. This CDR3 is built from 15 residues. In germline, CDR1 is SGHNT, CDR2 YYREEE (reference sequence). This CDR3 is CASSRPLAGRAEQYF. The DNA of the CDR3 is TGTGCCAGCAGCCGTCCCCTAGCGGGTCGGGCCGAGCAGTACTTC.

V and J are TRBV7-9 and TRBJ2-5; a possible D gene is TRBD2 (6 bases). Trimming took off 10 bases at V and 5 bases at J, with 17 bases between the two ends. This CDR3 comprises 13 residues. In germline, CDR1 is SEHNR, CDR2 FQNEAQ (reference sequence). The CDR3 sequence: CATLRGSRETQYF. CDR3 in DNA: TGTGCCACACTACGGGGGAGTCGCGAGACCCAGTACTTC.

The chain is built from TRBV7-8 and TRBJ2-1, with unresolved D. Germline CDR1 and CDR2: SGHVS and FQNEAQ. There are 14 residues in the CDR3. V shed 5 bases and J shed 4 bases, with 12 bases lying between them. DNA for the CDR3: TGTGCCAGCAGCCAAACTCGGAGTTACAATGAGCAGTTCTTC. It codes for CASSQTRSYNEQFF.

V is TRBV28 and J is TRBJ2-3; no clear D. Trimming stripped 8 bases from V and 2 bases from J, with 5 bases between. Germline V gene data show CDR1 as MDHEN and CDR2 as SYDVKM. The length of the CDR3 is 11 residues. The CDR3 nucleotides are TGTGCCAGCGATGACACAGATACGCAGTATTTT. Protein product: CASDDTDTQYF. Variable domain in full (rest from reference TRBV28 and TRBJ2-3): DVKVTQSSRYLVKRTGEKVFLECVQDMDHENMFWYRQDPGLGLRLIYFSYDVKMKEKGDIPEGYSVSREKKERFSLILESASTNQTSMYLCASDDTDTQYFGPGTRLTVL.

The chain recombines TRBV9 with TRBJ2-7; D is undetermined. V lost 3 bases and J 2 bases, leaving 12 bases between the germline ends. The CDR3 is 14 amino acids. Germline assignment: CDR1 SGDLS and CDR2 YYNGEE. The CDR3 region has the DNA TGTGCCAGCAGCGCTAGGCTGGGCACCTACGAGCAGTACTTC. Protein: CASSARLGTYEQYF.

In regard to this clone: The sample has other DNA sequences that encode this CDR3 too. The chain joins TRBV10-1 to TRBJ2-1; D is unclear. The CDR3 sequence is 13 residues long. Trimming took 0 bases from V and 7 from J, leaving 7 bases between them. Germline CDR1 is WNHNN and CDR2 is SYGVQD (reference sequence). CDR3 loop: CASSESSGNEQFF. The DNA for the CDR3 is TGCGCCAGCAGTGAGTCGAGTGGGAATGAGCAGTTCTTC.

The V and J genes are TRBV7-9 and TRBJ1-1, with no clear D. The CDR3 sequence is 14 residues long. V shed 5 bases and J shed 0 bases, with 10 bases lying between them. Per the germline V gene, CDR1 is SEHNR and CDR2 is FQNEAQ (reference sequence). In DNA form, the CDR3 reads TGTGCCAGCAGCCCTGACGGCTTGAACACTGAAGCTTTCTTT. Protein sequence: CASSPDGLNTEAFF.

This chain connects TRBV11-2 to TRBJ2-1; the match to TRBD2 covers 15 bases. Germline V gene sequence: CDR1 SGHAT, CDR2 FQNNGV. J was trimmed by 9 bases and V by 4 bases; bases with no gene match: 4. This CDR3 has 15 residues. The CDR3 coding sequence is TGTGCCAGCAGCTCCTCGGGACTAGCGGGAGGTGAGCAGTTCTTC. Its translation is CASSSSGLAGGEQFF. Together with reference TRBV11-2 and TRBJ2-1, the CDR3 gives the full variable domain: EAGVAQSPRYKIIEKRQSVAFWCNPISGHATLYWYQQILGQGPKLLIQFQNNGVVDDSQLPKDRFSAERLKGVDSTLKIQPAKLEDSAVYLCASSSSGLAGGEQFFGPGTRLTVL.

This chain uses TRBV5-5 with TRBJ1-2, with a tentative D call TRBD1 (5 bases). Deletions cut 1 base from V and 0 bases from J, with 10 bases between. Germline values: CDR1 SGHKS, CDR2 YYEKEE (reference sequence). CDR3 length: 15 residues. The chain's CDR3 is CASSLNGAANYGYTF. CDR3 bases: TGTGCCAGCAGCTTGAACGGGGCAGCTAACTATGGCTACACCTTC.

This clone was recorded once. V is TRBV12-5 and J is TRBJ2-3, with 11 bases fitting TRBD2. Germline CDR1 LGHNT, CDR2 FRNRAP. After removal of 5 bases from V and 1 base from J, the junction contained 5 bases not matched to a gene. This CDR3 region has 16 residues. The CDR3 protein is CASGTAGLAGTDTQYF. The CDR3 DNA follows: TGTGCTAGTGGTACCGCGGGACTAGCGGGCACAGATACGCAGTATTTT.

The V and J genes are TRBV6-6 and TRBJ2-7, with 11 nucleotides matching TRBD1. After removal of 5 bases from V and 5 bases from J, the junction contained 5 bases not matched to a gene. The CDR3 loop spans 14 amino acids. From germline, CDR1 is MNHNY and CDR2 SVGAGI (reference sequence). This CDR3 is CASSTGQGGHEQYF. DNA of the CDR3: TGTGCCAGCAGTACGGGACAGGGGGGCCACGAGCAGTACTTC.

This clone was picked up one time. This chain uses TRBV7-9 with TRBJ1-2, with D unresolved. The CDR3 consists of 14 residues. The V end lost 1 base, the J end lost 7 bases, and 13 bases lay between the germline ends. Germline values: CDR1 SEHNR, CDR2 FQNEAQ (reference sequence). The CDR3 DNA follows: TGTGCCAGCAGCTTAGTAACGGGGAGGGCTGGCTACACCTTC. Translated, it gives CASSLVTGRAGYTF.

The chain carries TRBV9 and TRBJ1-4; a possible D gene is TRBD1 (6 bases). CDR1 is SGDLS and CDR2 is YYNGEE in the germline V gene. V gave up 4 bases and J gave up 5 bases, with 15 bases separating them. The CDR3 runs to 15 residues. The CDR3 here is CASSSSGTSNEKLFF. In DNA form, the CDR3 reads TGTGCCAGCAGCTCATCCGGGACATCCAATGAAAAACTGTTTTTT.

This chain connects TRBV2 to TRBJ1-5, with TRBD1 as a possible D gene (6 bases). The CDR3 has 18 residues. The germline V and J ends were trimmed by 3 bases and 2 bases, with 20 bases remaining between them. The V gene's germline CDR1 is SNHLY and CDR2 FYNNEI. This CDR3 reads CASSDPRVGAFRNQPQHF. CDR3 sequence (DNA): TGTGCCAGCAGTGACCCCAGAGTGGGGGCTTTTCGCAATCAGCCCCAGCATTTT.

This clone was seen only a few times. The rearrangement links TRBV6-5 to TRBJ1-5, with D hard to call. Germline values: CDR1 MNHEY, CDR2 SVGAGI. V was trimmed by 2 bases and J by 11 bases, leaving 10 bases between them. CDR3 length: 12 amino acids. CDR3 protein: CASSYEGKAQHF. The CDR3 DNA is TGTGCCAGCAGTTACGAGGGCAAGGCCCAGCATTTT.

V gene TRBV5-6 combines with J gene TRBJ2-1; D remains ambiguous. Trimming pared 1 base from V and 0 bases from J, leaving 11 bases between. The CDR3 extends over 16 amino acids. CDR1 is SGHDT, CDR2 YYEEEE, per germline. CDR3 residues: CASSLFRRSSYNEQFF. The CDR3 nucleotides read TGTGCCAGCAGCTTGTTTCGCAGGAGCTCCTACAATGAGCAGTTCTTC.

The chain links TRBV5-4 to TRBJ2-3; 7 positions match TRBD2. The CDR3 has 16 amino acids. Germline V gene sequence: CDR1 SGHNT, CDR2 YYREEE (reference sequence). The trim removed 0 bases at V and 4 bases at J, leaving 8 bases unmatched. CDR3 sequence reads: CASSLGYGTMPDTQYF. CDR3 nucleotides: TGTGCCAGCAGCTTGGGTTATGGGACTATGCCAGATACGCAGTATTTT.

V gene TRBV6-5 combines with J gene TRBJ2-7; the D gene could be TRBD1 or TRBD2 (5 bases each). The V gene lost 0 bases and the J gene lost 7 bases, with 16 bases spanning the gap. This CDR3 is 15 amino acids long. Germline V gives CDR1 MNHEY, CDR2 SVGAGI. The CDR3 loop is CASSYSRGPGGEQYF. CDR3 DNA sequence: TGTGCCAGCAGTTACTCGAGGGGACCAGGCGGGGAGCAGTACTTC.

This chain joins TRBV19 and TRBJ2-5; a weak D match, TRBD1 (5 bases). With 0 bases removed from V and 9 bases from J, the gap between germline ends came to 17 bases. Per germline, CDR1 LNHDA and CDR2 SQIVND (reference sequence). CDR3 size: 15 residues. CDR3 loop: CASSIDRRPRAAQYF. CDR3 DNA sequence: TGTGCCAGTAGTATAGATCGGCGCCCCAGGGCGGCCCAGTACTTC.

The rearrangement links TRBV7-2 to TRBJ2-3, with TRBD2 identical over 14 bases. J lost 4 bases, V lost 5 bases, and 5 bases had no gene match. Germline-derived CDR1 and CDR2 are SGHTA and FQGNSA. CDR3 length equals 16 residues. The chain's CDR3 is CASSARLAGGPDTQYF. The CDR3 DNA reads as TGTGCCAGCAGCGCGCGACTAGCGGGAGGGCCAGATACGCAGTATTTT.

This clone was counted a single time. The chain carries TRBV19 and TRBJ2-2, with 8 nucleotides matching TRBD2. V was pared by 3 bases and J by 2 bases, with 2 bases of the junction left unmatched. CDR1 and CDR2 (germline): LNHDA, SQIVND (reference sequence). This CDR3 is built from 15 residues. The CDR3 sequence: CASSILAGNTGELFF. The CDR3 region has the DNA TGTGCCAGTAGTATCCTAGCGGGTAACACCGGGGAGCTGTTTTTT.

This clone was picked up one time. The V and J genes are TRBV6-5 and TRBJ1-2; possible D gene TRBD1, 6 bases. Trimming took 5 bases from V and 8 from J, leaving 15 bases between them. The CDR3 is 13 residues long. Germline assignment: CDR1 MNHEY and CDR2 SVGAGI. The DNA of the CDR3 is TGTGCCAGCAGTGTGGGGGGCCAGGTCGGCTACACCTTC. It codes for CASSVGGQVGYTF.

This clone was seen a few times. CDR3: CASSGSGLPGNEQFF. The CDR3 bases are TGTGCCAGCAGCGGGTCGGGACTCCCAGGCAATGAGCAGTTCTTC. The chain is built from TRBV11-2 and TRBJ2-1, with D perhaps TRBD2 (6 bases). This CDR3 spans 15 amino acids. Germline CDR1 reads SGHAT; CDR2 reads FQNNGV. V gave up 5 bases and J gave up 6 bases, with 17 bases separating them.

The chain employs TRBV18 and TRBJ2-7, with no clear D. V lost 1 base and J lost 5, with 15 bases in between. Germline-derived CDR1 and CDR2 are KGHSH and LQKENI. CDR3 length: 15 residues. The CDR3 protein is CASSPLRTERNEQYF. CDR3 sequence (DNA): TGTGCCAGCTCACCACTTAGAACAGAGCGTAACGAGCAGTACTTC.